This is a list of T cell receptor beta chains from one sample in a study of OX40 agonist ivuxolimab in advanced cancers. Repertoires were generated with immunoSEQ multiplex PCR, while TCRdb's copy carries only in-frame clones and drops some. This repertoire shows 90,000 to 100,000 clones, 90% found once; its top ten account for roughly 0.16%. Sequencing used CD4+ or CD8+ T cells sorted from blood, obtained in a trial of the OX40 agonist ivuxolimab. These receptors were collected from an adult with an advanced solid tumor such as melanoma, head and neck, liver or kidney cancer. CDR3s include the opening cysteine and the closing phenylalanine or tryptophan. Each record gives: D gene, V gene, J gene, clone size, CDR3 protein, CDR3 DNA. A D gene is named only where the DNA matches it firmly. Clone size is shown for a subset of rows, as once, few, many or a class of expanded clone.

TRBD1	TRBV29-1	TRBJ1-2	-	CSAGTGAGYGYTF	TGCAGCGCAGGGACAGGGGCCGGATATGGCTACACCTTC
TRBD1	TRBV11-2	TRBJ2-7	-	CASSPRQGSYEQYF	TGTGCCAGCAGCCCTAGACAGGGGAGTTACGAGCAGTACTTC
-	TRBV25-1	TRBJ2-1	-	CASSEFRGDPDEQFF	TGTGCCAGCAGTGAATTTAGGGGAGATCCGGATGAGCAGTTCTTC
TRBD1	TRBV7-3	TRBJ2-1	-	CASSFLRTGADEQFF	TGTGCCAGCAGCTTTTTGCGTACAGGGGCAGATGAGCAGTTCTTC
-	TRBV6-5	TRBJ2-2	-	CASSSPSRLNTGELFF	TGTGCCAGCAGTTCCCCCAGTAGACTTAACACCGGGGAGCTGTTTTTT
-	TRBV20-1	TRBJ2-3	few	CSTNGVNMQYF	TGCAGCACTAACGGGGTGAACATGCAGTATTTT
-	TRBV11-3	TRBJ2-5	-	CASSLGRLPYQETQYF	TGTGCCAGCAGCTTAGGAAGATTACCGTACCAAGAGACCCAGTACTTC
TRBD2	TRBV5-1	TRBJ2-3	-	CASSRLAGGNPKHPDTQYF	TGCGCCAGCAGTCGACTAGCGGGAGGAAACCCTAAGCACCCAGATACGCAGTATTTT
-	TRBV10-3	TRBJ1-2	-	CAISRDLSNYGYTF	TGTGCCATCAGCCGAGACCTTTCTAACTATGGCTACACCTTC
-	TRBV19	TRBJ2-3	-	CASSWGRSTDTQYF	TGTGCCAGTAGCTGGGGGCGAAGCACAGATACGCAGTATTTT
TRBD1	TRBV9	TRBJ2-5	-	CASSVGWGRDRGLGETQYF	TGTGCCAGCAGCGTAGGTTGGGGTAGGGACAGGGGGCTAGGAGAGACCCAGTACTTC
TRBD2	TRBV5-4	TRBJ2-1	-	CASSRRGVNYNEQFF	TGTGCCAGCAGCCGCCGGGGGGTAAACTACAATGAGCAGTTCTTC
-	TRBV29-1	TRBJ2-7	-	CSAEDGTPPYEQYF	TGCAGCGCGGAAGACGGGACACCTCCCTACGAGCAGTACTTC
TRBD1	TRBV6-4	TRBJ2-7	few	CASSLDRGYEQYF	TGTGCCAGCAGTTTAGACAGGGGATACGAGCAGTACTTC
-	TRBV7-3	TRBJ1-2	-	CARDRGKGYGYTF	TGTGCCAGGGATAGGGGGAAGGGCTATGGCTACACCTTC
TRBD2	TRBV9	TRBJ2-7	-	CASSVLAGGVDEQYF	TGTGCCAGCAGCGTCCTAGCGGGAGGGGTTGACGAGCAGTACTTC
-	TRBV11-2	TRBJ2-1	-	CASSLDRGSFYNEQFF	TGTGCCAGCAGCTTAGATAGAGGTAGTTTCTACAATGAGCAGTTCTTC
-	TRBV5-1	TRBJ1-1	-	CASSLGGRENTEAFF	TGCGCCAGCAGCTTGGGCGGCAGGGAAAACACTGAAGCTTTCTTT
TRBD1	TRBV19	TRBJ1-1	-	CASSLGQGRNTEAFF	TGTGCCAGTAGTCTGGGACAGGGGAGGAACACTGAAGCTTTCTTT
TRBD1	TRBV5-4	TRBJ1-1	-	CASSFFDRVNTEAFF	TGTGCCAGCAGCTTCTTCGACAGGGTGAACACTGAAGCTTTCTTT
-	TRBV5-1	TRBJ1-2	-	CASSLEGARSYGYTF	TGCGCCAGCAGCTTGGAAGGGGCTCGGTCCTATGGCTACACCTTC
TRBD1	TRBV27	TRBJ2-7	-	CASSVRRLFQGADYEQYF	TGTGCCAGCAGTGTTCGACGATTATTTCAGGGGGCGGACTACGAGCAGTACTTC
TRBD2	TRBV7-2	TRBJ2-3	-	CASMRGGVTDTQYF	TGTGCCAGCATGCGCGGGGGAGTCACAGATACGCAGTATTTT
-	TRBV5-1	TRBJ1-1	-	CASSLGQGYTEAFF	TGCGCCAGCAGCTTGGGGCAGGGGTACACTGAAGCTTTCTTT
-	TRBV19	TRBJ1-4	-	CASSDGTTNEKLFF	TGTGCCAGTAGTGACGGGACAACTAATGAAAAACTGTTTTTT
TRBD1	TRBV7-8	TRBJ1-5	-	CASSLVQGRNQPQHF	TGTGCCAGCAGCTTAGTACAGGGGCGGAATCAGCCCCAGCATTTT
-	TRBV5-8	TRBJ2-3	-	CASPFPDTQYF	TGTGCCAGCCCGTTTCCAGATACGCAGTATTTT
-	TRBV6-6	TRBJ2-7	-	CASSAGHRYDEQYF	TGTGCCAGCAGTGCCGGACACCGGTACGACGAGCAGTACTTC
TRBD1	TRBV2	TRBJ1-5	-	CASSKDRGLLNQPQHF	TGTGCCAGCAGCAAAGACAGGGGCCTTCTCAATCAGCCCCAGCATTTT
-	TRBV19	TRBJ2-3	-	CASSGGRPTDTQYF	TGTGCCAGTAGTGGAGGACGGCCCACAGATACGCAGTATTTT
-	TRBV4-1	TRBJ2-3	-	CASSQDHRLGRTDTQYF	TGCGCCAGCAGCCAAGACCACAGACTAGGGCGCACAGATACGCAGTATTTT
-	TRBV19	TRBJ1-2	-	CASSIAGRLGYTF	TGTGCCAGTAGTATAGCCGGTCGCTTGGGCTACACCTTC
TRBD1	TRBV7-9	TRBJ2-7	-	CASSEQMGQGRIYEQYF	TGTGCCAGCAGCGAGCAGATGGGACAGGGAAGGATCTACGAGCAGTACTTC
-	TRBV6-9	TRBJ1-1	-	CASSWKIQNTEAFF	TGTGCCAGCAGTTGGAAAATTCAGAACACTGAAGCTTTCTTT
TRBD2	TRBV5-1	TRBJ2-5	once	CASSLTVSGGRGETQYF	TGCGCCAGCAGCTTGACTGTTAGCGGGGGGCGGGGAGAGACCCAGTACTTC
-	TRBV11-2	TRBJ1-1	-	CASSLEWGTEAFF	TGTGCCAGCAGCCTCGAGTGGGGTACTGAAGCTTTCTTT
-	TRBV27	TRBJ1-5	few	CASSLSSGRIHQPQHF	TGTGCCAGCAGTTTATCGTCGGGCAGAATCCATCAGCCCCAGCATTTT
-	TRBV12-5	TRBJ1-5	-	CASGLGDGLSAQHF	TGTGCTAGTGGTTTGGGGGACGGGCTATCAGCCCAGCATTTT
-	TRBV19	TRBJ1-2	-	CASSIDLGVSGYTF	TGTGCCAGTAGTATAGATCTTGGGGTCTCTGGCTACACCTTC
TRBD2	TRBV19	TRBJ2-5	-	CASSPGLAGGHRETQYF	TGTGCCAGTAGTCCAGGACTAGCGGGGGGGCATAGGGAGACCCAGTACTTC
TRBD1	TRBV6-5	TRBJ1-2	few	CASAQYLGQANGYTF	TGTGCCAGCGCTCAATACCTTGGACAGGCCAATGGCTACACCTTC
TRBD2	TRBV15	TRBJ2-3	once	CATSAGGTDTQYF	TGTGCCACCAGCGCGGGGGGCACAGATACGCAGTATTTT
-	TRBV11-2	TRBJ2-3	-	CASSLAAPDTQYF	TGTGCCAGCAGCTTAGCCGCTCCTGATACGCAGTATTTT
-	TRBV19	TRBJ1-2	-	CASREAGSIGYGYTF	TGTGCCAGTAGGGAGGCCGGGAGCATAGGTTATGGCTACACCTTC
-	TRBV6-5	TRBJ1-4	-	CASSESTKLFF	TGTGCCAGCAGTGAAAGTACGAAACTGTTTTTT
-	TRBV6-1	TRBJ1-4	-	CASSEQPLPNEKLFF	TGTGCCAGCAGTGAACAGCCATTACCTAATGAAAAACTGTTTTTT
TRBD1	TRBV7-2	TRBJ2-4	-	CASREPGQGHNIQYF	TGTGCCAGCAGAGAACCGGGACAGGGACATAACATTCAGTACTTC
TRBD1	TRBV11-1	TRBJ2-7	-	CASSRGLPSSYEQYF	TGTGCCAGCAGCAGGGGGCTGCCCAGCTCCTACGAGCAGTACTTC
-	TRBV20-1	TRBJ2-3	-	CSVVSDTQYF	TGCAGTGTAGTCTCTGATACGCAGTATTTT
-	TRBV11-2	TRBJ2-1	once	CASSPADGHYNEQFF	TGTGCCAGCAGCCCGGCGGACGGGCACTACAATGAGCAGTTCTTC
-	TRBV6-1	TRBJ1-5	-	CASSARARVSNQPQHF	TGTGCCAGCAGTGCGCGGGCTCGGGTTAGCAATCAGCCCCAGCATTTT
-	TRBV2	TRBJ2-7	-	CASSEEGVGSYEQYF	TGTGCCAGCAGTGAGGAGGGGGTGGGCTCCTACGAGCAGTACTTC
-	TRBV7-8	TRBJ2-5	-	CASSLTSRQETQYF	TGTGCCAGCAGCTTAACTAGCAGACAAGAGACCCAGTACTTC